This T cell receptor (beta chain) derives from a study of blood T cells in healthy people across ages. The table lists this clonotype with a few counts. Then a second PCR, running roughly 7 to 11 cycles, was carried out with a sample-barcoded 5' primer and a J-beta primer mix. TCRdb re-called the 5' RACE reads through MiXCR, storing one row per CDR3 protein. Of 1.5 million to 2 million distinct CDR3 sequences listed, roughly two fifths are singletons. V was shortened by 0 bases and J by 0 bases, with 9 bases between the two germline ends. The CDR3 extends over 16 amino acids. Germline V gene sequence: CDR1 LGHNA, CDR2 YNFKEQ.

J is TRBJ1-5 and V is TRBV4-2; D is unclear. The clonotype comes from a human donor in good health. The sample taken for sequencing was blood. DNA for the CDR3: TGTGCCAGCAGCCAAGACAGATTAAATAGCAATCAGCCCCAGCATTTT. Protein sequence: CASSQDRLNSNQPQHF.